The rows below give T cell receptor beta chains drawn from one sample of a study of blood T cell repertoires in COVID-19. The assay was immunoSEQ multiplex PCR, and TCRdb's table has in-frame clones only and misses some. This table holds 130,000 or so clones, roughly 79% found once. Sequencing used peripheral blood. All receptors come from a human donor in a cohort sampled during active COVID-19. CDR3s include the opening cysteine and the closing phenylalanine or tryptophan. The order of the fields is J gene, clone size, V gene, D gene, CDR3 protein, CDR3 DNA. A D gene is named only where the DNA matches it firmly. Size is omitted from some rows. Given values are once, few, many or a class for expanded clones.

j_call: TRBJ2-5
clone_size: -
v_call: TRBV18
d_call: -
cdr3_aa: CASSGSPAGAQYF
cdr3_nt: TGTGCCAGCTCAGGTTCCCCGGCAGGGGCCCAGTACTTC

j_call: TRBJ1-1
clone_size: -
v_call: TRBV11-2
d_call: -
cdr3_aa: CASSTGNTEAFF
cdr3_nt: TGTGCCAGCAGTACAGGGAACACTGAAGCTTTCTTT

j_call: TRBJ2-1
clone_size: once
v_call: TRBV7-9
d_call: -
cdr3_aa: CAWGTSIAGNEQFF
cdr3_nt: TGTGCCTGGGGCACCTCAATAGCCGGGAATGAGCAGTTCTTC

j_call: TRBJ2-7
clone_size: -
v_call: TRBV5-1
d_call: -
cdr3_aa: CASSPAAGTYEQYF
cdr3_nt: TGCGCCAGCAGCCCCGCGGCTGGAACTTACGAGCAGTACTTC

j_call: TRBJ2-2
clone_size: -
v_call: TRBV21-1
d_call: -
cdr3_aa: CASSKAQHRGGDTGELFF
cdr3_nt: TGTGCCAGCAGCAAAGCCCAACACAGGGGTGGGGACACCGGGGAGCTGTTTTTT

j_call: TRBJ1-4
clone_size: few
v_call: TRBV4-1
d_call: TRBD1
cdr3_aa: CASSQGFRQGAPNEKLFF
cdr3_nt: TGCGCCAGCAGCCAAGGTTTTCGCCAGGGGGCACCTAATGAAAAACTGTTTTTT

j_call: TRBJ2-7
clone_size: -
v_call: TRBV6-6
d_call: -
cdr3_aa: CASSYGVREHEQYF
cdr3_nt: TGTGCCAGCAGTTACGGGGTCAGGGAACACGAGCAGTACTTC

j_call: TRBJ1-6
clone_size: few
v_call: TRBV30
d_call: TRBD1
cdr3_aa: CAWMRDRENSPLHF
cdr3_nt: TGTGCCTGGATGCGGGACAGGGAAAATTCACCCCTCCACTTT

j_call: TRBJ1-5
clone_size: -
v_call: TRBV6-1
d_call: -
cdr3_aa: CASSEAAAPNQPQHF
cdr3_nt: TGTGCCAGCAGTGAAGCGGCGGCACCCAATCAGCCCCAGCATTTT

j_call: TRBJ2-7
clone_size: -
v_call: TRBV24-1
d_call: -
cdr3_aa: CATSDLLGGYEQYF
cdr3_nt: TGTGCCACCAGTGACCTCTTGGGGGGCTACGAGCAGTACTTC

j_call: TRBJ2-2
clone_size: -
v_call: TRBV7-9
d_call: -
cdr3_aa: CASSLGQNTGELFF
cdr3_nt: TGTGCCAGCAGCTTGGGACAGAACACCGGGGAGCTGTTTTTT

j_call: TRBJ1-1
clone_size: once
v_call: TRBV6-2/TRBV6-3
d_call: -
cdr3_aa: CASSLAVGGRGTEAFF
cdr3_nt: TGTGCCAGCAGTTTGGCCGTGGGGGGGCGCGGCACTGAAGCTTTCTTT

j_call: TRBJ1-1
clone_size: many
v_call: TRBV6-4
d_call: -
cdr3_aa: CASSDSPGTEAFF
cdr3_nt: TGTGCCAGCAGTGACTCTCCGGGCACTGAAGCTTTCTTT

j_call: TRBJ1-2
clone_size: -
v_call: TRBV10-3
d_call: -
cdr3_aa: CAISGAQGISYGYTF
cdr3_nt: TGTGCCATCAGTGGGGCACAGGGAATAAGCTATGGCTACACCTTC

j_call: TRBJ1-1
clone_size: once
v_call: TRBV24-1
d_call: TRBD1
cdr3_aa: CATSDSTGGNTEAFF
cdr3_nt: TGTGCCACCAGTGACTCGACAGGGGGGAACACTGAAGCTTTCTTT

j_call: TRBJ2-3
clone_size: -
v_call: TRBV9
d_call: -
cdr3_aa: CASSSRLGGAFLDTQYF
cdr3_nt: TGTGCCAGCAGCTCCAGACTAGGCGGGGCCTTCCTTGATACGCAGTATTTT

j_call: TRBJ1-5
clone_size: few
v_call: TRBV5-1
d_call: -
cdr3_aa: CASSLGAGTNQPQHF
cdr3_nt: TGCGCCAGCAGCTTGGGTGCAGGGACTAATCAGCCCCAGCATTTT

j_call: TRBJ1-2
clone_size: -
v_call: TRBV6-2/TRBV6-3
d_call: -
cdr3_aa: CASSHPIRGYTF
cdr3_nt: TGTGCCAGCAGTCACCCTATACGAGGCTACACCTTC

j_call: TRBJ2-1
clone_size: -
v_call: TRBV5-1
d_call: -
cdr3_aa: CASSLGDRENSNEQFF
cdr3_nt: TGCGCCAGCAGCCTAGGAGACCGGGAAAACTCCAATGAGCAGTTCTTC

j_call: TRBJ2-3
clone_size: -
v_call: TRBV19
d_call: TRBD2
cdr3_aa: CATGSGASGGASTDTQYF
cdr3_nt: TGTGCCACCGGAAGTGGGGCTAGCGGGGGGGCGAGCACAGATACGCAGTATTTT

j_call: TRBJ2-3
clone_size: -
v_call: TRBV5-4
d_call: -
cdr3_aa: CASSLGVEADTQYF
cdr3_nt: TGTGCCAGCAGCTTGGGGGTAGAGGCAGATACGCAGTATTTT

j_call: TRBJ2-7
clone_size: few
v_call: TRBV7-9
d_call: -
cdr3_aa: CASSLLLDYALHF
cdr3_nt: TGTGCCAGCAGCTTATTATTAGACTACGCGTTGCACTTC

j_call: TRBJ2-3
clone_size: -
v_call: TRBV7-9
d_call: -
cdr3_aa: CASSYEGHYTDTQYF
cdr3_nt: TGTGCCAGCAGCTACGAGGGACACTACACAGATACGCAGTATTTT

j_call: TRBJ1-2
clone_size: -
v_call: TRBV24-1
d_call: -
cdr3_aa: CATSDFRRAYGYTF
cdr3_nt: TGTGCCACCAGTGATTTTCGCCGAGCCTATGGCTACACCTTC

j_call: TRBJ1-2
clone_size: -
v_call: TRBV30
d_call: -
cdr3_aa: CAWRARTVNYGYTF
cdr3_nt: TGTGCCTGGAGAGCTCGGACAGTTAACTATGGCTACACCTTC

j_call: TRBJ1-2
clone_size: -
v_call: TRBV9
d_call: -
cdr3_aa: CASSEVGAGYTF
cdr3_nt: TGTGCCAGCAGCGAAGTGGGGGCGGGCTACACCTTC

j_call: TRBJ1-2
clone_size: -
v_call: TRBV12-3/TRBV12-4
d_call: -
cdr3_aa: CASSLPRYAGYTF
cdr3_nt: TGTGCCAGCAGTTTACCCCGGTACGCTGGCTACACCTTC

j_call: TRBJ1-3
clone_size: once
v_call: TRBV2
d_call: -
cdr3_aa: CASSWEVLPGNTIYF
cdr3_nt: TGTGCCAGCAGTTGGGAGGTCCTTCCTGGAAACACCATATATTTT

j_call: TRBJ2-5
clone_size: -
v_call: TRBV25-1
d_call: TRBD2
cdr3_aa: CASSSGGLKTQYF
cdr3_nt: TGTGCCAGCAGTTCGGGGGGGCTAAAGACCCAGTACTTC

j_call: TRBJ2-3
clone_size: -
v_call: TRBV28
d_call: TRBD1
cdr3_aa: CASRPQGAPPDTQYF
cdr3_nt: TGTGCCAGCAGACCTCAGGGGGCGCCTCCAGATACGCAGTATTTT

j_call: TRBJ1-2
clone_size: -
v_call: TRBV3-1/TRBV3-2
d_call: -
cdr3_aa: CASSLNLPGWGGDGYTF
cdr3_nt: TGTGCCAGCAGCCTCAATCTTCCTGGGTGGGGAGGCGATGGCTACACCTTC

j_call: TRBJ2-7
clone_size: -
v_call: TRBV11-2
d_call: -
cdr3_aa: CASSSGLYYEQYF
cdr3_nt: TGTGCCAGCAGCTCAGGACTCTACTACGAGCAGTACTTC

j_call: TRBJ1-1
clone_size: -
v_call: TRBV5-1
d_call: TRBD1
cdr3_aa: CASSLIQGWEAFF
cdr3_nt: TGCGCCAGCAGCCTAATACAGGGGTGGGAAGCTTTCTTT

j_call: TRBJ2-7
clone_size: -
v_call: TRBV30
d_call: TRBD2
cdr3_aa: CAWSRGLAGGPFEQYF
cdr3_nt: TGTGCCTGGAGTAGGGGTCTAGCGGGGGGGCCGTTCGAGCAGTACTTC

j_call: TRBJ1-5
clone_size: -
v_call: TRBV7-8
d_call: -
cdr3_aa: CASSLVGGGNQPQHF
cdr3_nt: TGTGCCAGCAGCTTAGTTGGGGGGGGCAATCAGCCCCAGCATTTT

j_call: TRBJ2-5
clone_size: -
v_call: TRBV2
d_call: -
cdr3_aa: CASSRQYQETQYF
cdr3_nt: TGTGCCAGCAGTCGACAGTACCAAGAGACCCAGTACTTC

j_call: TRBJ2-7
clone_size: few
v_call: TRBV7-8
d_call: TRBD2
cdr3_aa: CASSRGLANSYEQYF
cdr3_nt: TGTGCCAGCAGCCGGGGACTAGCGAATTCCTACGAGCAGTACTTC